This T cell receptor (beta chain) is from a study of blood T cell repertoires in COVID-19. Study at large: PBMCs, B-cell-depleted T cells, or T cells provided the cDNA or gDNA that made up the material.

The Seattle patients, enrolled during active infection, were followed longitudinally. Germline CDR1 is MDHEN and CDR2 is SYDVKM. Trimming took 5 bases from V and 1 from J, leaving 12 bases between them. CDR3 length: 16 residues. In the authors' workflow: Researchers report that nucleated cell counts were estimated from reference gene primer amplification. The table came from immunoSEQ multiplex PCR; TCRdb's copy has only in-frame clones and leaves some out. The V and J calls and clone size were taken over from that table, and D and trimming were inferred from the DNA. Among roughly 170,000 clones listed, around 84% were seen once.

The chain joins TRBV28 to TRBJ1-6; D uncertain. The sequenced sample consisted of peripheral blood. The receptor's source is a woman aged 45-60 years with COVID-19, enrolled during active disease. Here the CDR3 reads CASSQIGSSYNSPLHF. CDR3 DNA sequence: TGTGCCAGCAGTCAAATCGGGAGTTCCTATAATTCACCCCTCCACTTT.